Below, 24 T cell receptor beta chains from the same sample are listed, as sequenced in a study of blood T cell repertoires in COVID-19. Libraries were prepared by immunoSEQ multiplex PCR; TCRdb keeps only in-frame clonotypes and omits some of them. The table lists fewer than 60,000 clones, more than 75% of them singletons. The sample comprised peripheral blood. These receptors all stem from a human donor in a cohort sampled during active COVID-19.

The count of this clone is one. The chain recombines TRBV5-6 with TRBJ1-2, with 7 bases matching TRBD1. The CDR3 is 14 residues long. Germline CDR1 is SGHDT and CDR2 is YYEEEE. J was trimmed by 7 bases and V by 4 bases; bases with no gene match: 10. As DNA, the CDR3 is TGTGCCAGCAGCCCTCGACAGGGTGGGGGTGGCTACACCTTC. As protein: CASSPRQGGGGYTF.

This chain links TRBV19 with TRBJ2-5, with D possibly being TRBD1 (6 bases). This CDR3 spans 14 amino acids. The V end lost 3 bases, the J end lost 2 bases, and 10 bases lay between the germline ends. The germline CDR1 and CDR2 sequences are LNHDA and SQIVND (reference sequence). The CDR3 loop reads CASSIRTVQETQYF. The CDR3 DNA is TGTGCCAGTAGTATCCGGACAGTTCAAGAGACCCAGTACTTC.

The V gene is TRBV9, the J gene TRBJ2-3; possibly TRBD2 for D (6 bases). Per the germline V gene, CDR1 is SGDLS and CDR2 is YYNGEE. This CDR3 is built from 15 residues. V was trimmed by 0 bases and J by 1 base, leaving 9 bases between them. CDR3 amino acids: CASSVGSSGTDTQYF. The CDR3 coding sequence is TGTGCCAGCAGCGTAGGATCTAGCGGCACAGATACGCAGTATTTT.

This chain links TRBV5-4 with TRBJ2-1, with TRBD1 matching over 8 bases. This CDR3 comprises 14 residues. Trimming at V came to 3 bases and at J to 6 bases, leaving 5 bases not matched to a gene. CDR1 is SGHNT, CDR2 YYREEE, per germline (reference sequence). CDR3 protein: CASSWNRGVNEQFF. DNA of the CDR3: TGTGCCAGCAGCTGGAACAGGGGGGTCAATGAGCAGTTCTTC. The full variable domain, in which reference TRBV5-4 and TRBJ2-1 provide the parts outside the CDR3, is ETGVTQSPTHLIKTRGQQVTLRCSSQSGHNTVSWYQQALGQGPQFIFQYYREEENGRGNFPPRFSGLQFPNYSSELNVNALELDDSALYLCASSWNRGVNEQFFGPGTRLTVL.

The table lists this clone with a count of one. This chain connects TRBV18 to TRBJ1-5; perhaps TRBD1 as D (5 bases). This CDR3 contains 15 residues. Germline-derived CDR1 and CDR2 are KGHSH and LQKENI. V lost 2 bases, J lost 4 bases, and 12 bases lay in between. This CDR3 is CASSPIQGTNQPQHF. CDR3 in DNA: TGTGCCAGCTCACCAATCCAGGGAACTAATCAGCCCCAGCATTTT.

V and J are TRBV5-1 and TRBJ2-7, with a weak D call TRBD2 (5 bases). From germline, CDR1 is SGHRS and CDR2 YFSETQ. CDR3 length: 17 amino acids. V lost 4 bases to trimming and J lost 2 bases, with 22 bases between them. The CDR3, as DNA: TGCGCCAGCAGCAAGCTGCCTGATCGGGATGTGACCTACGAGCAGTACTTC. As protein: CASSKLPDRDVTYEQYF.

CDR3 sequence reads: CASSSLAGNTEAFF. CDR3 sequence (DNA): TGTGCCAGCAGTTCTCTAGCTGGGAACACTGAAGCTTTCTTT. The chain links TRBV7-9 to TRBJ1-1; unclear D gene. Germline CDR1 reads SEHNR; CDR2 reads FQNEAQ (reference sequence). V was pared by 6 bases and J by 1 base, with 12 bases between. The CDR3 runs to 14 residues.

DNA for the CDR3: TGTGCCAGCAGCAATCCACCGGGGACAGGGAAAGGCACTGAAGCTTTCTTT. It is translated as CASSNPPGTGKGTEAFF. V is TRBV21-1 and J is TRBJ1-1; the table's D call of TRBD1 was not tested on the DNA. TRBV21-1 is marked as a pseudogene. The CDR3 is made up of 17 amino acids.

The chain recombines TRBV6-5 with TRBJ2-3; a possible D gene is TRBD2 (5 bases). CDR3 length: 15 residues. V was pared by 5 bases and J by 4 bases, with 16 bases between. Germline V lookup: CDR1 MNHEY, CDR2 SVGAGI. The CDR3 region has the DNA TGTGCCAGCAGTACCCGAGGGAGCAACGCAGATACGCAGTATTTT. Residues: CASSTRGSNADTQYF.

The J gene is TRBJ2-3, the V gene TRBV5-1, with a possible D match to TRBD2 (6 bases). Trimming left V 4 bases short and J 1 base short, with 13 bases between. Germline CDR1 SGHRS, CDR2 YFSETQ. The CDR3 has 15 amino acids. The CDR3 here is CASSIGTGGTDTQYF. DNA of the CDR3: TGCGCCAGCAGCATTGGCACGGGGGGCACAGATACGCAGTATTTT.

V and J are TRBV5-1 and TRBJ1-4; 10 nucleotides match TRBD1. This CDR3 has 15 amino acids. Germline loops: CDR1 SGHRS, CDR2 YFSETQ. J gave up 5 bases and V 3 bases, and 4 bases lay outside the gene matches. The CDR3 DNA is TGCGCCAGCAGCTGGGGGACAGGGGACAATGAAAAACTGTTTTTT. It codes for CASSWGTGDNEKLFF.

This rearrangement joins TRBV15 to TRBJ2-2, with TRBD1 matching 9 bases. V was clipped by 2 bases and J by 4 bases; unmatched bases: 5. This CDR3 contains 16 residues. Per germline, CDR1 LNHNV and CDR2 YYDKDF (reference sequence). The CDR3 is CATSRPGQGITGELFF. The CDR3 coding sequence is TGTGCCACCAGCAGACCGGGACAGGGAATCACCGGGGAGCTGTTTTTT. Looking up the rest from reference TRBV15 and TRBJ2-2 gives the full variable domain: DAMVIQNPRYQVTQFGKPVTLSCSQTLNHNVMYWYQQKSSQAPKLLFHYYDKDFNNEADTPDNFQSRRPNTSFCFLDIRSPGLGDTAMYLCATSRPGQGITGELFFGEGSRLTVL.

This chain uses TRBV2 with TRBJ2-1, with D perhaps matching TRBD2 (6 bases). CDR3 length: 13 amino acids. V was pared by 8 bases and J by 5 bases, with 13 bases between. CDR1 SNHLY and CDR2 FYNNEI come from the germline V gene. The CDR3, as DNA: TGTGCCAGCTCGATAGCGGTTAACAATGAGCAGTTCTTC. This gives the protein CASSIAVNNEQFF.

This clone is a singleton in its sample. The chain is built from TRBV28 and TRBJ2-1, with a weak D call TRBD2 (5 bases). Trimming left V 6 bases short and J 0 bases short, with 6 bases between. The CDR3 extends over 13 amino acids. Germline CDR1 is MDHEN and CDR2 is SYDVKM. The CDR3 coding sequence is TGTGCCAGCAGACTAGACTCCTACAATGAGCAGTTCTTC. Its translation: CASRLDSYNEQFF.

This clone appeared a few times. This chain links TRBV5-6 with TRBJ1-4; TRBD1 agrees at 9 bases. CDR3 size: 15 residues. The trim removed 2 bases at V and 4 bases at J, leaving 3 bases unmatched. The germline CDR1 and CDR2 sequences are SGHDT and YYEEEE. CDR3 protein: CASSFVGQGNEKLFF. The CDR3 DNA is TGTGCCAGCAGCTTCGTGGGACAGGGTAATGAAAAACTGTTTTTT.

V and J are TRBV27 and TRBJ1-5; D gene ambiguous. The V end lost 5 bases, the J end lost 2 bases, and 19 bases lay between the germline ends. Germline values: CDR1 MNHEY, CDR2 SMNVEV (reference sequence). The CDR3 has 17 residues. CDR3 region: CASSPRVVLSGNQPQHF. The CDR3 coding sequence is TGTGCCAGCAGTCCCCGAGTGGTACTATCGGGCAATCAGCCCCAGCATTTT.

The rearrangement uses TRBV12-3 or TRBV12-4 and TRBJ1-1; D gene unclear. The CDR3 consists of 13 residues. V was cut by 2 bases and J by 0 bases, with 4 bases left in between. The CDR3 sequence: CASSLSVNTEAFF. Here the CDR3 DNA reads TGTGCCAGCAGTTTATCCGTGAACACTGAAGCTTTCTTT.

V usage is TRBV12-3 or TRBV12-4 and J usage is TRBJ1-2; a possible D gene is TRBD1 (5 bases). CDR3 length equals 13 residues. V was pared by 3 bases and J by 7 bases, with 12 bases between. The CDR3 sequence is CASSLGQISGYTF. The CDR3 nucleotides read TGTGCCAGCAGTTTGGGGCAAATCTCTGGCTACACCTTC.

The genes are TRBV19 and TRBJ1-5, with unresolved D. Germline CDR1 LNHDA, CDR2 SQIVND (reference sequence). The CDR3 consists of 13 residues. With 3 bases removed from V and 7 bases from J, the gap between germline ends came to 10 bases. CDR3 residues: CASSIPGEQPQHF. CDR3 DNA: TGTGCCAGTAGTATCCCGGGAGAACAGCCCCAGCATTTT.

The CDR3, as DNA: TGTGCCAGCAGCCCTCCCGGTGGGGCCCTAGATACGCAGTATTTT. This translates into CASSPPGGALDTQYF. The chain joins TRBV7-6 to TRBJ2-3; D might be TRBD1 (5 bases). Trimming cost V 5 bases and J 5 bases, with 17 bases left between them. The germline gives CDR1 SGHVS, CDR2 FNYEAQ. The CDR3 contains 15 residues.

The V gene is TRBV28, the J gene TRBJ2-6; TRBD1 is a possible D gene (6 bases). Germline lookup yields CDR1 MDHEN and CDR2 SYDVKM. The CDR3 is made up of 13 amino acids. Trimming left V 6 bases short and J 10 bases short, with 13 bases between. The CDR3 is CASRTGQPNVLTF. The CDR3 nucleotides are TGTGCCAGCAGAACAGGACAGCCGAACGTCCTGACTTTC.

V is TRBV19 and J is TRBJ1-3; 7 bases are a match to TRBD1. The trim removed 6 bases at V and 0 bases at J, leaving 5 bases unmatched. The CDR3 spans 15 residues. Germline CDR1 LNHDA, CDR2 SQIVND (reference sequence). For the CDR3, the DNA is TGTGCCAGTAGCCCCAGGGGGATCTCTGGAAACACCATATATTTT. Translated, it gives CASSPRGISGNTIYF. The entire variable domain, with the rest obtained from reference TRBV19 and TRBJ1-3, is as follows: DGGITQSPKYLFRKEGQNVTLSCEQNLNHDAMYWYRQDPGQGLRLIYYSQIVNDFQKGDIAEGYSVSREKKESFPLTVTSAQKNPTAFYLCASSPRGISGNTIYFGEGSWLTVV.

The chain has TRBV27 and TRBJ2-4; a possible D gene is TRBD1 (6 bases). Germline V gene lookup returns CDR1 MNHEY and CDR2 SMNVEV (reference sequence). Trimming pared 6 bases from V and 3 bases from J, leaving 18 bases between. The length of the CDR3 is 16 residues. CDR3 amino acids: CASSPPGTQGKNIQYF. CDR3 in DNA: TGTGCCAGCAGCCCGCCGGGGACACAGGGCAAAAACATTCAGTACTTC.

The chain carries TRBV7-2 and TRBJ1-1, with a possible D match to TRBD1 (5 bases). The germline CDR1 and CDR2 sequences are SGHTA and FQGNSA. There are 12 residues in the CDR3. The V and J ends lost 5 bases and 9 bases respectively, with 13 bases between them. This chain's CDR3 is CASSPGRTKAFF. CDR3 bases: TGTGCCAGCAGCCCCGGACGGACAAAAGCTTTCTTT.